The TCR beta chain described here comes from a study of T cells in Graves' hyperthyroidism and ophthalmopathy. Findings of the study overall: Blood also held most thyroid clonotypes expanded beyond 0.001.

Amplified TCR beta CDR3 regions came from RNA transcripts. With the HTBI primer set, the TCR CDR3 went through a first round of RT-PCR. Via MiXCR, TCRdb re-called the multiplex PCR reads, giving one row per CDR3 protein. There are 550,000 to 850,000 distinct CDR3 sequences in the sample; around 20% occur only once, and 16% lies in the top ten. This clonotype was counted between two and nine times. Its antigen is undetermined. Germline-derived CDR1 and CDR2 are SNHLY and FYNNEI. The CDR3 covers 17 residues. Trimming cost V 4 bases and J 0 bases, with 16 bases left between them. The source of the PBMCs was approximately 9.5 ml of fresh peripheral blood.

The clonotype originates from a woman between 50 and 59 years old with Graves' hyperthyroidism that later progressed to Graves' ophthalmopathy. This sequence joins TRBV2 and TRBJ1-5; D gene uncertain. The specimen was blood. The CDR3 loop reads CASSVRWHQNSNQPQHF. CDR3 DNA: TGTGCCAGCAGTGTACGGTGGCATCAAAATAGCAATCAGCCCCAGCATTTT.